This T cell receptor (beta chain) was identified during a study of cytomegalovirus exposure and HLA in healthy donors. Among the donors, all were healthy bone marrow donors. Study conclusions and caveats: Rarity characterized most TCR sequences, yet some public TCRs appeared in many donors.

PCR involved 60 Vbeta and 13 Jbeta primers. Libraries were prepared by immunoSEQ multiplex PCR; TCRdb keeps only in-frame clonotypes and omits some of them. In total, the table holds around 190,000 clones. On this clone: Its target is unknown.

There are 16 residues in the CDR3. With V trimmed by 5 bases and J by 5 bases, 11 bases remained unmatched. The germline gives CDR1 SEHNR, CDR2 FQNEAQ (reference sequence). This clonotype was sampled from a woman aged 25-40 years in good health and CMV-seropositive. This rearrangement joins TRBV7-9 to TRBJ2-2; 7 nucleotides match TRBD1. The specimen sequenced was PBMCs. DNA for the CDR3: TGTGCCAGCAGCCTCAGACAGGGCCTGATTACCGGGGAGCTGTTTTTT. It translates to CASSLRQGLITGELFF.